The sequence of this TCR beta chain was determined in a study of shared clonotypes between healthy human individuals. The wider study: Each donor's CD4 naive and CD4 memory cells filled three plates apiece, CD8 naive two, and CD8 memory one. Regarding the study as a whole: Generally, estimated richness proved larger in naive subsets than it did in memory subsets. Generation probabilities were higher for clonotypes shared across all four sorted-subset donors than for unshared ones.

Healthy HIV-negative adults with no recent acute infections or vaccinations were recruited as donors. The data were produced by immunoSEQ multiplex PCR, yet TCRdb's version contains in-frame clones alone and is incomplete. The data hold just over 2,000,000 clones, with roughly 94% observed a single time. Notes on this clone: The antigen is unknown.

CDR1 is SNHLY and CDR2 is FYNNEI in the germline V gene. The CDR3 is made up of 13 amino acids. V was clipped by 6 bases and J by 5 bases, with 14 bases between them. This receptor was taken from a man younger than 35 in good health. The chain uses TRBV2 and TRBJ2-7, with D possibly being TRBD1 (6 bases). The sample taken for sequencing was naive CD4+ T cells sorted from blood. Noted subset: CD45RA+ positively selected. In DNA form, the CDR3 reads TGTGCCAGCAGCGGGACAATTACCGACGAGCAGTACTTC. Its protein is CASSGTITDEQYF.